Each of the 32 T cell receptor beta chains below was sequenced from the same sample in a study of blood T cell repertoires in COVID-19. Repertoires were generated with immunoSEQ multiplex PCR, while TCRdb's copy carries only in-frame clones and drops some. Here the sample spans about 480,000 clones, less than 90% being singletons. Sequenced sample: peripheral blood. These receptors all come from a woman in her forties or fifties with COVID-19, enrolled during active disease.

The chain links TRBV5-1 to TRBJ1-2; perhaps TRBD1 as D (6 bases). The V and J ends lost 2 bases and 8 bases respectively, with 10 bases between them. Germline V gene lookup returns CDR1 SGHRS and CDR2 YFSETQ. The CDR3 has 12 amino acids. The CDR3 bases are TGCGCCAGCAGCTTTCAGGGGCCAGGCTACACCTTC. Its protein product is CASSFQGPGYTF. Complete variable domain (other parts from reference TRBV5-1 and TRBJ1-2): KAGVTQTPRYLIKTRGQQVTLSCSPISGHRSVSWYQQTPGQGLQFLFEYFSETQRNKGNFPGRFSGRQFSNSRSEMNVSTLELGDSALYLCASSFQGPGYTFGSGTRLTVV.

The CDR3 nucleotides read TGTGCCAGAGTGGGGAGGCAGGGCCCCACAGATACGCAGTATTTT. It codes for CARVGRQGPTDTQYF. The chain combines TRBV19 with TRBJ2-3; maybe TRBD2 (6 bases). CDR1 is LNHDA, CDR2 SQIVND, per germline (reference sequence). CDR3 length: 15 amino acids. Trimming shortened V by 9 bases and J by 2 bases, and 18 bases separated the two germline ends.

The chain employs TRBV18 and TRBJ2-1; D remains ambiguous. Germline V gene sequence: CDR1 KGHSH, CDR2 LQKENI. The V gene lost 2 bases and the J gene lost 9 bases, with 20 bases spanning the gap. CDR3 length equals 16 residues. The CDR3 DNA is TGTGCCAGCTCACCAGTTGACGAACGGGTTATCAGTGAGCAGTTCTTC. This encodes CASSPVDERVISEQFF. Complete variable domain (other parts from reference TRBV18 and TRBJ2-1): NAGVMQNPRHLVRRRGQEARLRCSPMKGHSHVYWYRQLPEEGLKFMVYLQKENIIDESGMPKERFSAEFPKEGPSILRIQQVVRGDSAAYFCASSPVDERVISEQFFGPGTRLTVL.

V and J are TRBV28 and TRBJ2-3, with D unclear. Germline V gene lookup returns CDR1 MDHEN and CDR2 SYDVKM. Trimming pared 5 bases from V and 0 bases from J, leaving 9 bases between. This CDR3 contains 14 residues. DNA of the CDR3: TGTGCCAGCAGTGCAGCCGGGAGCACAGATACGCAGTATTTT. This sequence encodes CASSAAGSTDTQYF.

For this clone: Other DNA sequences within the sample encode an identical CDR3. This sequence joins TRBV4-1 and TRBJ1-5; 8 bases map to TRBD1. CDR3 length: 15 residues. CDR1 and CDR2 (germline): MGHRA, YSYEKL. The trim removed 1 base at V and 2 bases at J, leaving 1 base unmatched. The CDR3 loop reads CASSQGGQGNQPQHF. CDR3 sequence (DNA): TGCGCCAGCAGCCAAGGGGGACAGGGCAATCAGCCCCAGCATTTT.

The CDR3 region has the DNA TGTGCCAGCAGTGAAGCGCGACTAGCGGTGCTCAATACGCAGTATTTT. The encoded protein is CASSEARLAVLNTQYF. The chain combines TRBV2 with TRBJ2-3; 9 positions match TRBD2. This CDR3 is 16 amino acids long. Unmatched junction bases numbered 8, after V lost 0 bases and J lost 7 bases. Germline CDR1 reads SNHLY; CDR2 reads FYNNEI. Combining the CDR3 with reference TRBV2 and TRBJ2-3 gives the whole variable domain EPEVTQTPSHQVTQMGQEVILRCVPISNHLYFYWYRQILGQKVEFLVSFYNNEISEKSEIFDDQFSVERPDGSNFTLKIRSTKLEDSAMYFCASSEARLAVLNTQYFGPGTRLTVL.

The sample holds one count of this clone. The chain's CDR3 is CASSQVEGANTEAFF. CDR3 nucleotides: TGCGCCAGCAGCCAAGTTGAGGGGGCGAACACTGAAGCTTTCTTT. This chain joins TRBV4-1 and TRBJ1-1; 7 positions agree with TRBD1. The CDR3 totals 15 residues. Germline V gives CDR1 MGHRA, CDR2 YSYEKL. Losses at the gene ends were 1 base for V and 1 base for J; bases not matched to a gene: 3.

The chain joins TRBV6-5 to TRBJ1-2; D is possibly TRBD1 (5 bases). In germline, CDR1 is MNHEY, CDR2 SVGAGI. With 7 bases removed from V and 8 bases from J, the gap between germline ends came to 17 bases. The CDR3 totals 13 residues. The chain's CDR3 is CASKPLGQGGYTF. The CDR3 DNA is TGTGCCAGCAAACCTCTGGGCCAGGGAGGCTACACCTTC.

The gene calls are TRBV5-1 and TRBJ2-2; maybe TRBD1 (5 bases). Trimming pared 4 bases from V and 2 bases from J, leaving 12 bases between. Germline V gene lookup returns CDR1 SGHRS and CDR2 YFSETQ. The CDR3 has 15 amino acids. CDR3 sequence (DNA): TGCGCCAGCAGCATTACAGGATTTAACACCGGGGAGCTGTTTTTT. It is translated as CASSITGFNTGELFF. Complete variable domain (other parts from reference TRBV5-1 and TRBJ2-2): KAGVTQTPRYLIKTRGQQVTLSCSPISGHRSVSWYQQTPGQGLQFLFEYFSETQRNKGNFPGRFSGRQFSNSRSEMNVSTLELGDSALYLCASSITGFNTGELFFGEGSRLTVL.

The chain is built from TRBV30 and TRBJ1-2; 8 bases map to TRBD1. The CDR3 runs to 13 residues. V trimming: 4 bases; J trimming: 5 bases; junction bases outside the gene matches: 6. Germline V CDR1 and CDR2: GTSNPN, SVGIG (reference sequence). For the CDR3, the DNA is TGTGCCTGGAAGGGACAGGCGCTATATGGCTACACCTTC. Its translation: CAWKGQALYGYTF.

This chain uses TRBV5-1 with TRBJ2-3; 10 bases align to TRBD2. Germline CDR1 and CDR2: SGHRS and YFSETQ. The ends lost 1 base at V and 1 base at J; junction bases unmatched: 6. This CDR3 region has 17 residues. The CDR3 loop is CASSLSLAGARTDTQYF. The CDR3 DNA reads TGCGCCAGCAGCTTGAGCCTAGCGGGGGCCCGCACAGATACGCAGTATTTT.

V gene TRBV10-3 combines with J gene TRBJ2-3; 12 nucleotides align to TRBD2. Trimming took 0 bases from V and 6 from J; bases not matched to a gene: 10. This CDR3 has 18 amino acids. Germline-derived CDR1 and CDR2 are ENHRY and SYGVKD. The CDR3 protein is CAISESDLTSGGADTQYF. Written as DNA, the CDR3 is TGTGCCATCAGTGAGTCGGATCTGACTAGCGGGGGAGCGGATACGCAGTATTTT.

The gene calls are TRBV6-5 and TRBJ1-1; D is unclear. Trimming took 6 bases from V and 1 from J, leaving 12 bases between them. CDR3 size: 14 residues. The germline V gene has CDR1 MNHEY and CDR2 SVGAGI. The DNA of the CDR3 is TGTGCCAGCAGGGGAGGGAAGGGGAACACTGAAGCTTTCTTT. Translating it yields CASRGGKGNTEAFF.

This chain links TRBV6-1 with TRBJ1-2; D unresolved. In germline, CDR1 is MNHNS, CDR2 SASEGT. Deletions cut 0 bases from V and 4 bases from J, with 18 bases between. This CDR3 has 17 residues. CDR3 region: CASSEAEGDNSIYGYTF. CDR3 nucleotide sequence: TGTGCCAGCAGTGAAGCGGAGGGAGACAACTCGATCTATGGCTACACCTTC.

V gene TRBV5-1 combines with J gene TRBJ2-1; weak D call: TRBD1 (6 bases). Germline-derived CDR1 and CDR2 are SGHRS and YFSETQ. The CDR3 contains 14 residues. Deletions cut 6 bases from V and 1 base from J, with 11 bases between. The CDR3 here is CASTQGNSYNEQFF. The CDR3 DNA sequence: TGCGCCAGCACCCAGGGGAATTCCTACAATGAGCAGTTCTTC.

The chain uses TRBV7-9 and TRBJ1-2, with TRBD1 identical over 9 bases. V lost 5 bases, J lost 6 bases, and 1 base stayed unmatched. Germline loops: CDR1 SEHNR, CDR2 FQNEAQ (reference sequence). The CDR3 is 12 amino acids. The DNA of the CDR3 is TGTGCCAGCAGCGGGGACAGGGATGGCTACACCTTC. It encodes CASSGDRDGYTF.

This chain uses TRBV21-1 with TRBJ2-7; the D segment call TRBD2 is taken from the table without a DNA check. TRBV21-1 is labeled a pseudogene. The CDR3 covers 15 residues. This chain's CDR3 is CAQKNGTSGTYEQYF. The CDR3 nucleotides read TGTGCCCAAAAGAACGGGACTAGCGGGACCTACGAGCAGTACTTC.

To note about this clone: The same CDR3 is also encoded by other DNA sequences in this sample. The V call is TRBV12-3 or TRBV12-4, the J call TRBJ1-1; tentatively, D is TRBD1 (6 bases). V was clipped by 3 bases and J by 1 base, with 6 bases between them. The CDR3 covers 13 residues. The CDR3, as DNA: TGTGCCAGCAGTTTGGGACAGAACACTGAAGCTTTCTTT. It translates to CASSLGQNTEAFF.

The chain links TRBV7-9 to TRBJ2-1; 8 bases align to TRBD2. The V and J ends lost 2 bases and 7 bases, in that order; junction bases with no gene match: 10. CDR1 is SEHNR, CDR2 FQNEAQ, per germline (reference sequence). The CDR3 spans 16 residues. CDR3 protein: CASSLRSTGGQNEQFF. DNA of the CDR3: TGTGCCAGCAGCTTAAGGTCTACGGGGGGGCAAAATGAGCAGTTCTTC.

The chain has TRBV28 and TRBJ1-5, with a tentative D call TRBD1 (5 bases). The CDR3 contains 13 residues. V gave up 6 bases and J gave up 7 bases, with 13 bases separating them. Germline values: CDR1 MDHEN, CDR2 SYDVKM. CDR3 coding DNA: TGTGCCAGCAGGGGGGGATCCGGACAGCCCCAGCATTTT. Translation gives CASRGGSGQPQHF.

The chain is built from TRBV5-1 and TRBJ2-4, with TRBD2 identical over 9 bases. The CDR3 is 15 residues long. Germline V gene lookup returns CDR1 SGHRS and CDR2 YFSETQ. V gave up 4 bases and J gave up 10 bases; unmatched junction bases: 12. CDR3 in DNA: TGCGCCAGCAGCCCCGGGACTAGCCGCGTAGGGATTCAGTACTTC. It specifies CASSPGTSRVGIQYF.

The V gene is TRBV19, the J gene TRBJ1-6; 8 bases are shared with TRBD1. Germline V CDR1 and CDR2: LNHDA, SQIVND (reference sequence). V was pared by 3 bases and J by 0 bases, with 4 bases of the junction left unmatched. The length of the CDR3 is 17 residues. The CDR3 DNA sequence: TGTGCCAGTAGTATGCCCGGACAGGGCTCCTATAATTCACCCCTCCACTTT. It specifies CASSMPGQGSYNSPLHF.

The rearrangement uses TRBV19 and TRBJ1-3; 7 bases align to TRBD1. V trimming: 6 bases; J trimming: 5 bases; junction bases outside the gene matches: 13. CDR1 and CDR2 from the germline V gene are LNHDA and SQIVND (reference sequence). CDR3 length: 16 residues. Here the CDR3 reads CASSPPGQSRRNTIYF. The CDR3 coding sequence is TGTGCCAGTAGCCCCCCGGGACAGAGCAGGAGAAACACCATATATTTT.

V gene TRBV27 combines with J gene TRBJ2-3; 13 bases align to TRBD2. The CDR3 has 19 amino acids. Per the germline V gene, CDR1 is MNHEY and CDR2 is SMNVEV (reference sequence). Trimming cost V 5 bases and J 4 bases; bases outside gene matches: 15. The CDR3 bases are TGTGCCAGCAGTCCAACACCGGGACTAGCGGGATTAGCATCAGATACGCAGTATTTT. Amino acids: CASSPTPGLAGLASDTQYF.

The chain combines TRBV6-1 with TRBJ2-1; 10 bases are a match to TRBD2. The CDR3 is 19 residues long. V lost 4 bases to trimming and J lost 2 bases; unmatched junction nucleotides: 14. CDR1 MNHNS and CDR2 SASEGT come from the germline V gene. This CDR3 is CASSGSASGGALAYNEQFF. The CDR3 nucleotides read TGTGCCAGCAGTGGGTCGGCGAGCGGGGGGGCTCTGGCCTACAATGAGCAGTTCTTC.

The rearrangement joins TRBV5-1 to TRBJ1-2; D remains unclear. Trimming pared 0 bases from V and 1 base from J, leaving 4 bases between. In germline, CDR1 is SGHRS, CDR2 YFSETQ. The CDR3 totals 13 residues. CDR3 sequence (DNA): TGCGCCAGCAGCTTGGCCTTTAACTATGGCTACACCTTC. Its protein is CASSLAFNYGYTF.

The chain is built from TRBV19 and TRBJ2-7, with 10 positions matching TRBD1. V was clipped by 6 bases and J by 7 bases; unmatched bases: 3. CDR1 and CDR2 (germline): LNHDA, SQIVND (reference sequence). This CDR3 is 12 amino acids long. CDR3 region: CASRTGGGEQYF. CDR3 in DNA: TGTGCCAGTAGGACAGGGGGCGGGGAGCAGTACTTC.

This sequence joins TRBV7-2 and TRBJ2-2; the D gene is possibly TRBD1 (6 bases). Deletions cut 1 base from V and 1 base from J, with 13 bases between. CDR3 length equals 17 residues. CDR1 is SGHTA and CDR2 is FQGNSA in the germline V gene. CDR3 in amino acids: CASSLGLSTGNTGELFF. In nucleotides, the CDR3 is TGTGCCAGCAGCTTAGGTCTGTCGACAGGGAACACCGGGGAGCTGTTTTTT.

The V and J genes are TRBV4-1 and TRBJ1-1; 7 bases line up with TRBD1. V gave up 1 base and J gave up 9 bases; unmatched junction bases: 8. Germline CDR1 and CDR2: MGHRA and YSYEKL. The CDR3 length is 14 residues. As DNA, the CDR3 is TGCGCCAGCAGCCAAGCCGACAGGGCCCCCCAAGCTTTCTTT. Translating it yields CASSQADRAPQAFF.

Regarding this clone: Mismatch with germline at one junction end may stem from a read error. The rearrangement links TRBV9 to TRBJ2-5; D not certain. The CDR3 runs 16 residues. Germline CDR1 SGDLS, CDR2 YYNGEE. CDR3 loop: CASSVGVSLQEDTQYF. In DNA, the CDR3 is TGTGCCAGCAGCGTAGGTGTCAGTCTCCAAGAAGATACCCAGTACTTC.

This sequence joins TRBV30 and TRBJ1-3, with unresolved D. The CDR3 contains 13 residues. Germline CDR1 GTSNPN, CDR2 SVGIG (reference sequence). V was clipped by 5 bases and J by 0 bases, with 8 bases between them. The CDR3 sequence is CAWGRGSGNTIYF. The CDR3 coding sequence is TGTGCCTGGGGACGGGGCTCTGGAAACACCATATATTTT.

This CDR3 reads CASRVGGAADNSPLHF. The CDR3 DNA follows: TGCGCCAGCAGAGTAGGGGGGGCTGCCGATAATTCACCCCTCCACTTT. V and J are TRBV5-1 and TRBJ1-6, with D perhaps TRBD1 (6 bases). Trimming left V 5 bases short and J 5 bases short, with 17 bases between. The germline V gene encodes CDR1 SGHRS and CDR2 YFSETQ. The CDR3 is made up of 16 amino acids.